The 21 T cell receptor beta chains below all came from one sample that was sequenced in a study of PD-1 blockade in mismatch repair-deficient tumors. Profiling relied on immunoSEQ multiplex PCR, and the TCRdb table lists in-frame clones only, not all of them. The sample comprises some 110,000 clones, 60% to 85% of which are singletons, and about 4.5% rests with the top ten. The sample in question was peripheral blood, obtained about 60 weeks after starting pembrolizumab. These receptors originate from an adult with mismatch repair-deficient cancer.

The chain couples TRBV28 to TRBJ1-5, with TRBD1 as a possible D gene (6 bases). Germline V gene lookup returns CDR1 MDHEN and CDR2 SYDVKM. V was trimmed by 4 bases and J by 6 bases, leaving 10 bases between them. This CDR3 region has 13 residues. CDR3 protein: CASSSGGTQPQHF. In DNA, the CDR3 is TGTGCCAGCAGTTCGGGGGGCACTCAGCCCCAGCATTTT.

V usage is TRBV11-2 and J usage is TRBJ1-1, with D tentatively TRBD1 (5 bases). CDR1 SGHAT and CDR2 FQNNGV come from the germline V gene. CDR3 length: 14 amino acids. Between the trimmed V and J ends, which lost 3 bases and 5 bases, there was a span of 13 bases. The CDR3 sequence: CASSFERDGTEAFF. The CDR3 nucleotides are TGTGCCAGCAGCTTTGAACGGGACGGGACTGAAGCTTTCTTT.

The CDR3, as DNA: TGTGCCAGCAGCTACGGACAGCCGTGGGGAGGGGAGCAGTACTTC. Translated, it gives CASSYGQPWGGEQYF. The chain is built from TRBV5-6 and TRBJ2-7, with a tentative D call TRBD2 (7 bases). V dropped 3 bases and J dropped 7 bases, with 20 bases sitting between them. The CDR3 is 15 amino acids. CDR1 and CDR2 (germline): SGHDT, YYEEEE. Using reference TRBV5-6 and TRBJ2-7 for the parts outside the CDR3, the full variable domain is DAGVTQSPTHLIKTRGQQVTLRCSPKSGHDTVSWYQQALGQGPQFIFQYYEEEERQRGNFPDRFSGHQFPNYSSELNVNALLLGDSALYLCASSYGQPWGGEQYFGPGTRLTVT.

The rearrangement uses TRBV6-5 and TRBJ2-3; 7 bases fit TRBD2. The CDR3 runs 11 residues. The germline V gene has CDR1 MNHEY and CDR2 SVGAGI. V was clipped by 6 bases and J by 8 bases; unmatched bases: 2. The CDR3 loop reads CASSSGGTQYF. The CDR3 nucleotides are TGTGCCAGCAGCTCGGGAGGTACGCAGTATTTT.

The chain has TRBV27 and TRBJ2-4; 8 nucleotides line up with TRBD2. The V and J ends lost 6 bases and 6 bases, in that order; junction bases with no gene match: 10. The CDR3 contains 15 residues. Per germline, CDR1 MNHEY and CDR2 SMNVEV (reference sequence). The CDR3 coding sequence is TGTGCCAGCAGCCCAGCGGGAGTACAGGGAAACATTCAGTACTTC. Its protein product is CASSPAGVQGNIQYF.

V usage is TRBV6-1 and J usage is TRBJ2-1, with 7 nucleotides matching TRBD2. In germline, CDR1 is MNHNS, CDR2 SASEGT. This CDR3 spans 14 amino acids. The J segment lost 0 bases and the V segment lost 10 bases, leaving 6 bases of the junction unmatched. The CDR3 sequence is CATKGGSSYNEQFF. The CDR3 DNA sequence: TGTGCCACAAAGGGCGGGAGCTCCTACAATGAGCAGTTCTTC.

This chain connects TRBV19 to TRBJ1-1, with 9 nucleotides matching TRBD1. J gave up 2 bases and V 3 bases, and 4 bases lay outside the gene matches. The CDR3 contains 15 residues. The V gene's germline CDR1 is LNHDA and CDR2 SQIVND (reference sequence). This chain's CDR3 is CASSIRDRVNTEAFF. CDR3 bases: TGTGCCAGTAGTATTCGGGACAGGGTTAACACTGAAGCTTTCTTT.

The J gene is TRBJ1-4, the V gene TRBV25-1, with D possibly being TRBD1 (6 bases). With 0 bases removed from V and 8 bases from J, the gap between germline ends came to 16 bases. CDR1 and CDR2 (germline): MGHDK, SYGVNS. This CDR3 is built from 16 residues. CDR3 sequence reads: CASSEYSTGMGEKLFF. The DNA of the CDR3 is TGTGCCAGCAGTGAATATTCGACAGGAATGGGCGAAAAACTGTTTTTT.

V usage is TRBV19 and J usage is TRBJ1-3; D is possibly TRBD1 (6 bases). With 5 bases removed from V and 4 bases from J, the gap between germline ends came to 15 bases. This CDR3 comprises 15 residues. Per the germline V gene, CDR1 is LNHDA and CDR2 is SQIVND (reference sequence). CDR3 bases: TGTGCCAGTAGTTCACAGGGCCGTGGCGGAAACACCATATATTTT. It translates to CASSSQGRGGNTIYF.

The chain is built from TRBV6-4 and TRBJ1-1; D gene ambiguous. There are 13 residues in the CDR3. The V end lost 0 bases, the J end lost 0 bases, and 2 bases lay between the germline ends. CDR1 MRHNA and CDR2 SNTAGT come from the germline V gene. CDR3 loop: CASSDSMNTEAFF. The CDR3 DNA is TGTGCCAGCAGTGACTCCATGAACACTGAAGCTTTCTTT.

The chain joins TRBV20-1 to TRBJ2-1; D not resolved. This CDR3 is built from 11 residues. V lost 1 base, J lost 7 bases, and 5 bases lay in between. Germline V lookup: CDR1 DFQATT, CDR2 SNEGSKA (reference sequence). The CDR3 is CSARALNEQFF. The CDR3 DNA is TGCAGTGCTAGAGCCTTAAATGAGCAGTTCTTC.

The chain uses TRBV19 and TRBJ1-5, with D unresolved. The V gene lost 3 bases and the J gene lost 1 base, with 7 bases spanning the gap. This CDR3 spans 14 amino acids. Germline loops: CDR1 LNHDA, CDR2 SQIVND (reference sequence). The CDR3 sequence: CASSMGLSNQPQHF. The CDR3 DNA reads TGTGCCAGTAGTATGGGTTTGAGCAATCAGCCCCAGCATTTT.

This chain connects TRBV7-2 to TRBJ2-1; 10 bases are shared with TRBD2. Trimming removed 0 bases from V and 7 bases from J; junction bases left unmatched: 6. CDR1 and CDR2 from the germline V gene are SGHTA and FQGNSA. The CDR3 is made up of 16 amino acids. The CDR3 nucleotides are TGTGCCAGCAGCTTAGCGCTTAGCGGGAGGAGGAATGAGCAGTTCTTC. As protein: CASSLALSGRRNEQFF.

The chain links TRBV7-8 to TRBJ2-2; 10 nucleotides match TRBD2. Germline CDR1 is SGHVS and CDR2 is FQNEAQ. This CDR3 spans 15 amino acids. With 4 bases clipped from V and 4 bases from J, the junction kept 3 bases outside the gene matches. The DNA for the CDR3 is TGTGCCAGCAGCTCCGGACTAGCGGTCACCGGGGAGCTGTTTTTT. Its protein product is CASSSGLAVTGELFF. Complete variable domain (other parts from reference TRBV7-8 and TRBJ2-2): GAGVSQSPRYKVAKRGQDVALRCDPISGHVSLFWYQQALGQGPEFLTYFQNEAQLDKSGLPSDRFFAERPEGSVSTLKIQRTQQEDSAVYLCASSSGLAVTGELFFGEGSRLTVL.

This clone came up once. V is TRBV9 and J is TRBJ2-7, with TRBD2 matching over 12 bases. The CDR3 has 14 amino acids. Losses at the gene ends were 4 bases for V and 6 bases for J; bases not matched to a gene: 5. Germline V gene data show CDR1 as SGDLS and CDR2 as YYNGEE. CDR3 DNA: TGTGCCAGCAGCCCTAGCGGGAGGGCCTTCGAGCAGTACTTC. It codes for CASSPSGRAFEQYF.

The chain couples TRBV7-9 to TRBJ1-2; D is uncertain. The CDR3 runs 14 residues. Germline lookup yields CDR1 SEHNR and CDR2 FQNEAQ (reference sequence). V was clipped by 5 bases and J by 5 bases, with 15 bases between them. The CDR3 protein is CASSELTAEYGYTF. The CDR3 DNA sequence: TGTGCCAGCAGCGAATTGACGGCCGAATATGGCTACACCTTC.

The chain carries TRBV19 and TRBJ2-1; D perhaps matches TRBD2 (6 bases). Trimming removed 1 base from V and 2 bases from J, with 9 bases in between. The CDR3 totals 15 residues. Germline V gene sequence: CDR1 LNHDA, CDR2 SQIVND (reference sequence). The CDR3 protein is CASSIAGAAYNEQFF. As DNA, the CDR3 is TGTGCCAGTAGTATAGCGGGAGCAGCCTACAATGAGCAGTTCTTC.

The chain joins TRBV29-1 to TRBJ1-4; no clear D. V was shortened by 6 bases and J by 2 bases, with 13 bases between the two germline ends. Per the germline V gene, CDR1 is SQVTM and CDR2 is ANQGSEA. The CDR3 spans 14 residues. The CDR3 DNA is TGCAGCGTCGCCTGGACTTCGACTAATGAAAAACTGTTTTTT. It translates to CSVAWTSTNEKLFF.

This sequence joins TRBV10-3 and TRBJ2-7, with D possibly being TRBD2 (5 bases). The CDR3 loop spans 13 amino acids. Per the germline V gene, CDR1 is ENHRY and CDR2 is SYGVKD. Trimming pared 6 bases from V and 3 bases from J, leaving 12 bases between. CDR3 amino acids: CAIREAGGYEQYF. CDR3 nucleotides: TGTGCCATCAGGGAGGCAGGAGGCTACGAGCAGTACTTC.

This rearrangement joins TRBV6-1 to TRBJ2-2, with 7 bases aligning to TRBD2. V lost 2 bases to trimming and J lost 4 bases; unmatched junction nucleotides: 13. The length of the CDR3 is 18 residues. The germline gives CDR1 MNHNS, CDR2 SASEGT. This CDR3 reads CASSERGLLARITGELFF. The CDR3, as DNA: TGTGCCAGCAGTGAAAGGGGATTACTAGCGAGAATCACCGGGGAGCTGTTTTTT.

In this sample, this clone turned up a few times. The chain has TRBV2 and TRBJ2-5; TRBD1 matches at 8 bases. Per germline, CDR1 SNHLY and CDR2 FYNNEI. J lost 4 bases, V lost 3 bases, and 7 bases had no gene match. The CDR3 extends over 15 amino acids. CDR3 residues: CASSDQGASSETQYF. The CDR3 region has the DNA TGTGCCAGCAGTGACCAGGGGGCATCCTCAGAGACCCAGTACTTC.